This T cell receptor beta chain was sequenced for a study of graft-versus-host responses after intestinal transplantation. Study background: The transplants performed in recipients were multivisceral, liver-intestinal, or isolated intestinal. Tacrolimus and steroids were given for around three years to all recipients after anti-thymocyte globulin induction.

Comment on this clone: Antigen specificity is unknown.

Sequencing used immunoSEQ multiplex PCR; TCRdb keeps in-frame clones, though not all of them. Found here are about 30,000 clones, about 85% of them singletons; the top ten hold 9.5% to 13%. Study-level results: Recipient marrow harbored GvH clones, some of which surfaced first in ileum or blood. GvH clone levels peaked in circulation, and this peak was associated with early post-transplant HvG declines.

Germline V gene lookup returns CDR1 SGHRS and CDR2 YFSETQ. The CDR3 totals 13 residues. Trimming took off 4 bases at V and 3 bases at J, with 11 bases between the two ends. The TCR was taken from a human patient who received an intestinal transplant, so some T cells may come from the graft donor. The sequences come from PBMCs, collected about 420 days after intestinal transplantation. The rearrangement links TRBV5-1 to TRBJ2-7, with D possibly matching TRBD2 (5 bases). The CDR3: CASSPLRGYEQYF. CDR3 nucleotides: TGCGCCAGCAGCCCCCTTCGGGGCTACGAGCAGTACTTC.